This entry lists 14 T cell receptor beta chains sequenced from one sample in a study of cytomegalovirus exposure and HLA in healthy donors. The PCR was carried out with 60 Vbeta primers and 13 Jbeta primers. Repertoires were generated with immunoSEQ multiplex PCR, while TCRdb's copy carries only in-frame clones and drops some. The sample has roughly 120,000 clones, under 90% seen once; the top ten hold about 2.7%. Sequenced input: PBMCs. The receptors here all came from a woman in her late teens or twenties in good health and CMV-seronegative.

The chain employs TRBV9 and TRBJ2-1; TRBD2 matches at 9 bases. The V gene's germline CDR1 is SGDLS and CDR2 YYNGEE. V lost 0 bases to trimming and J lost 4 bases; unmatched junction nucleotides: 2. The CDR3 is 15 amino acids. The CDR3 loop is CASSVELAGYNEQFF. The CDR3 coding sequence is TGTGCCAGCAGCGTAGAGCTAGCGGGGTACAATGAGCAGTTCTTC.

V is TRBV30 and J is TRBJ1-2, with D unresolved. The V end lost 1 base, the J end lost 3 bases, and 12 bases lay between the germline ends. Germline CDR1 GTSNPN, CDR2 SVGIG (reference sequence). There are 14 residues in the CDR3. CDR3 in amino acids: CAWSDLDGDYGYTF. CDR3 bases: TGTGCCTGGAGTGATCTGGACGGGGACTATGGCTACACCTTC.

V is TRBV19 and J is TRBJ2-6, with 7 bases aligning to TRBD2. This CDR3 is built from 16 residues. The V segment lost 6 bases and the J segment 2 bases; nucleotides outside the gene matches: 7. Germline CDR1 LNHDA, CDR2 SQIVND (reference sequence). For the CDR3, the DNA is TGTGCCAGTAGGGGGGGGTACTACGCTGGGGCCAACGTCCTGACTTTC. As protein: CASRGGYYAGANVLTF.

The chain is built from TRBV7-2 and TRBJ2-5; 7 bases line up with TRBD1. The CDR3 consists of 14 residues. Germline-derived CDR1 and CDR2 are SGHTA and FQGNSA. J was trimmed by 3 bases and V by 5 bases; bases with no gene match: 6. CDR3 in amino acids: CASSRNRGKETQYF. The DNA of the CDR3 is TGTGCCAGCAGCCGCAACAGGGGAAAAGAGACCCAGTACTTC. The full variable domain, in which reference TRBV7-2 and TRBJ2-5 provide the parts outside the CDR3, is GAGVSQSPSNKVTEKGKDVELRCDPISGHTALYWYRQSLGQGLEFLIYFQGNSAPDKSGLPSDRFSAERTGGSVSTLTIQRTQQEDSAVYLCASSRNRGKETQYFGPGTRLLVL.

V and J are TRBV19 and TRBJ1-1; unclear D gene. The CDR3 is 13 residues long. V lost 3 bases and J 5 bases, leaving 10 bases between the germline ends. CDR1 LNHDA and CDR2 SQIVND come from the germline V gene (reference sequence). CDR3 coding DNA: TGTGCCAGTAGTATGAGTGTTTTGACTGAAGCTTTCTTT. Translating gives CASSMSVLTEAFF.

This clone was recorded only once. The chain couples TRBV7-9 to TRBJ1-1; TRBD1 agrees at 8 bases. The germline V gene has CDR1 SEHNR and CDR2 FQNEAQ (reference sequence). Unmatched junction bases numbered 8, after V lost 5 bases and J lost 9 bases. This CDR3 has 13 amino acids. CDR3 DNA sequence: TGTGCCAGCAGCGTAGGGACAGGCCTAAAAGCTTTCTTT. Its translation is CASSVGTGLKAFF.

J is TRBJ2-3 and V is TRBV13; 10 bases are a match to TRBD2. The CDR3 length is 16 residues. J lost 1 base, V lost 2 bases, and 3 bases had no gene match. In germline, CDR1 is PRHDT, CDR2 FYEKMQ (reference sequence). For the CDR3, the DNA is TGTGCCAGCAGCTTAACTAGCGGGATAGGCACAGATACGCAGTATTTT. Protein sequence: CASSLTSGIGTDTQYF.

The CDR3 DNA reads as TGTGCCAGCAGCTTAGGCAGGGGGCGATCCTACAATGAGCAGTTCTTC. Its protein is CASSLGRGRSYNEQFF. V and J are TRBV13 and TRBJ2-1, with TRBD1 matching 8 bases. Germline CDR1 is PRHDT and CDR2 is FYEKMQ (reference sequence). This CDR3 is 16 amino acids long. With 0 bases clipped from V and 1 base from J, the junction kept 2 bases outside the gene matches.

This clone was seen a handful of times. Other DNA variants within this sample encode the same CDR3. This chain connects TRBV11-2 to TRBJ2-5, with no clear D. V was trimmed by 3 bases and J by 4 bases, leaving 3 bases between them. The V gene's germline CDR1 is SGHAT and CDR2 FQNNGV. The length of the CDR3 is 11 residues. CDR3 nucleotides: TGTGCCAGCAGCTTTCGAGAGACCCAGTACTTC. Residues: CASSFRETQYF.

V and J are TRBV29-1 and TRBJ1-4; D unclear. The CDR3 covers 12 residues. Looked up from germline, CDR1 is SQVTM and CDR2 is ANQGSEA. V lost 6 bases and J lost 0, with 5 bases in between. Here the CDR3 reads CSVASTNEKLFF. The CDR3 DNA reads as TGCAGCGTAGCTTCAACTAATGAAAAACTGTTTTTT.

This clone appeared a single time. This chain connects TRBV5-4 to TRBJ1-1; TRBD1 agrees at 8 bases. Germline CDR1 is SGHNT and CDR2 is YYREEE (reference sequence). V trimming: 1 base; J trimming: 1 base; junction bases outside the gene matches: 0. The CDR3 runs 14 residues. The CDR3, as DNA: TGTGCCAGCAGCTTGACAGGGGGGAACACTGAAGCTTTCTTT. Translated: CASSLTGGNTEAFF.

The chain has TRBV11-2 and TRBJ2-5; TRBD1 matches at 8 bases. The ends lost 5 bases at V and 11 bases at J; junction bases unmatched: 13. CDR1 is SGHAT, CDR2 FQNNGV, per germline. This CDR3 is 14 amino acids long. CDR3 residues: CASSRIQGAQEQYF. The CDR3 DNA sequence: TGTGCCAGCAGCAGAATTCAGGGGGCACAGGAGCAGTACTTC.

The V and J genes are TRBV30 and TRBJ1-1; D uncertain. The germline V gene encodes CDR1 GTSNPN and CDR2 SVGIG (reference sequence). The germline V and J ends were trimmed by 2 bases and 5 bases, with 9 bases remaining between them. This CDR3 spans 12 amino acids. Here the CDR3 reads CAWSTGVTEAFF. CDR3 coding DNA: TGTGCCTGGAGTACCGGGGTTACTGAAGCTTTCTTT.

V gene TRBV7-2 combines with J gene TRBJ2-7; possible D gene TRBD2, 7 bases. V was trimmed by 5 bases and J by 4 bases, leaving 24 bases between them. This CDR3 is built from 17 residues. Germline CDR1 SGHTA, CDR2 FQGNSA. CDR3 coding DNA: TGTGCCAGCAGCCGAGAGGGAGGGGGGACTACCCGATACGAGCAGTACTTC. As protein: CASSREGGGTTRYEQYF.